The 27 T cell receptor beta chains given below trace back to one sample, sequenced in a study of blood T cells in healthy people across ages (dated by TCRdb to about 2015). Libraries came from 5' RACE. Sequencing took place on an Illumina HiSeq 2500. A second roughly 7 to 11 cycle PCR used a sample-barcoded 5' primer and a J-beta primer mix. TCRdb's own reprocessing of the public reads used fastp at Q25 and MiXCR and kept productive beta chains. For every CDR3 protein sequence, its rows merge into one entry that carries the most common genes and DNA. The sample table records roughly 500,000 distinct CDR3 sequences; 27% of these occur just once. The top ten hold 18% of the sample. The specimen sequenced was blood. The source of these receptors is a woman in her 70s in good health.

CDR3 coding DNA: TGTGCCACCAGCCCAGGGGAACAGGGGCGGGTTTCGGATGGCTACACCTTC. Its translation is CATSPGEQGRVSDGYTF. The rearrangement uses TRBV15 and TRBJ1-2; 7 positions match TRBD1. CDR1 LNHNV and CDR2 YYDKDF come from the germline V gene (reference sequence). After removal of 5 bases from V and 6 bases from J, the junction contained 18 bases not matched to a gene. The CDR3 totals 17 residues.

This clonotype was detected only a few times. This sequence joins TRBV19 and TRBJ1-2; tentatively, D is TRBD1 (6 bases). V dropped 7 bases and J dropped 4 bases, with 16 bases sitting between them. The CDR3 has 14 amino acids. CDR1 is LNHDA, CDR2 SQIVND, per germline (reference sequence). In DNA, the CDR3 is TGTGCCAGTACTCCACCCTTGGGGGCCTATGGCTACACCTTC. Translated: CASTPPLGAYGYTF.

The V and J genes are TRBV4-3 and TRBJ2-3; 10 bases match TRBD2. The V segment lost 2 bases and the J segment 6 bases; nucleotides outside the gene matches: 8. The CDR3 loop spans 16 amino acids. CDR1 is LGHNA, CDR2 YSLEER, per germline. The CDR3: CASSQTGTSVGDTQYF. The DNA for the CDR3 is TGCGCCAGCAGCCAAACCGGGACTAGCGTGGGCGATACGCAGTATTTT.

This clonotype was seen a handful of times. This clone may be a read error of a much larger clone one base away. The rearrangement links TRBV29-1 to TRBJ2-7; D unclear. This CDR3 comprises 11 residues. V shed 6 bases and J shed 6 bases, with 12 bases lying between them. CDR1 and CDR2 (germline): SQVTM, ANQGSEA. CDR3 DNA sequence: TGCAGCGTCAAATGGAACTGCGAGCAGTACTTC. This codes for CSVKWNCEQYF.

This chain uses TRBV4-2 with TRBJ2-7; D is possibly TRBD1 or TRBD2 (5 bases each). The ends were cut back, 5 bases at V and 3 bases at J, with 17 bases in the middle. CDR1 and CDR2 (germline): LGHNA, YNFKEQ. The CDR3 spans 15 residues. The CDR3 loop reads CASSGTAGANYEQYF. CDR3 nucleotides: TGTGCCAGCAGCGGGACCGCTGGTGCGAACTACGAGCAGTACTTC.

A few counts support this clonotype. This chain joins TRBV20-1 and TRBJ2-5; 9 bases agree with TRBD2. J gave up 6 bases and V 5 bases, and 4 bases lay outside the gene matches. Germline V gene data show CDR1 as DFQATT and CDR2 as SNEGSKA (reference sequence). The CDR3 spans 12 residues. The CDR3 DNA follows: TGCAGTGCTTCCGGGACTAGCAAGACCCAGTACTTC. This translates into CSASGTSKTQYF.

The chain couples TRBV4-3 to TRBJ1-2; 7 bases are shared with TRBD1. The CDR3 loop spans 15 amino acids. V shed 4 bases and J 4 bases; nucleotides not matched to a gene: 9. Germline values: CDR1 LGHNA, CDR2 YSLEER. The CDR3 is CASSPSRQGSYGYTF. CDR3 nucleotide sequence: TGCGCCAGCAGCCCCTCCCGACAGGGATCCTATGGCTACACCTTC.

The chain joins TRBV29-1 to TRBJ1-1; D gene ambiguous. Germline lookup yields CDR1 SQVTM and CDR2 ANQGSEA. CDR3 length: 13 residues. The germline V and J ends were trimmed by 5 bases and 5 bases, with 15 bases remaining between them. The DNA for the CDR3 is TGCAGCGTTATGTGGGCTTCGGGGACTGAAGCTTTCTTT. This sequence encodes CSVMWASGTEAFF.

V gene TRBV25-1 combines with J gene TRBJ1-5, with D possibly matching TRBD1 (6 bases). CDR1 is MGHDK and CDR2 is SYGVNS in the germline V gene. CDR3 length: 14 amino acids. V shed 7 bases and J shed 0 bases, with 10 bases lying between them. CDR3: CASIPQGSNQPQHF. The CDR3 bases are TGTGCCAGCATTCCACAGGGTAGCAATCAGCCCCAGCATTTT.

The J gene is TRBJ1-1, the V gene TRBV18; D is uncertain. The CDR3 consists of 15 residues. Germline V lookup: CDR1 KGHSH, CDR2 LQKENI. The V end was cut by 4 bases, the J end by 0 bases, with 12 bases between. This CDR3 is CASSLDGEMNTEAFF. DNA for the CDR3: TGTGCCAGCTCACTGGACGGGGAGATGAACACTGAAGCTTTCTTT.

This chain uses TRBV6-2 or TRBV6-3 with TRBJ1-6, with D unclear. The V gene's germline CDR1 is MNHEY and CDR2 SVGEGT. This CDR3 is 13 amino acids long. The V gene lost 2 bases and the J gene lost 8 bases, with 7 bases spanning the gap. DNA for the CDR3: TGTGCCAGCAGTTACGATGACCATTCACCCCTCCACTTT. Translation gives CASSYDDHSPLHF.

The rearrangement joins TRBV9 to TRBJ2-3, with 8 bases identical to TRBD2. The trim removed 7 bases at V and 4 bases at J, leaving 14 bases unmatched. CDR1 is SGDLS, CDR2 YYNGEE, per germline. The CDR3 has 16 residues. CDR3 nucleotides: TGTGCCAGCGGCGGGAGGCTTGGGGGAGGGTCAGATACGCAGTATTTT. Amino acid sequence: CASGGRLGGGSDTQYF.

This clonotype has a count of ten or more. The chain uses TRBV29-1 and TRBJ1-1; no clear D. V dropped 4 bases and J dropped 6 bases, with 9 bases sitting between them. Germline V CDR1 and CDR2: SQVTM, ANQGSEA. CDR3 length: 11 residues. CDR3 protein: CSVVTASEAFF. CDR3 coding DNA: TGCAGCGTTGTAACAGCATCTGAAGCTTTCTTT.

In this sample, this clonotype turned up a few times. This chain connects TRBV7-2 to TRBJ2-2; tentative D call: TRBD1 (6 bases). The CDR3 sequence is 17 residues long. The V gene's germline CDR1 is SGHTA and CDR2 FQGNSA. Trimming stripped 3 bases from V and 5 bases from J, with 19 bases between. The CDR3 sequence is CASSFFGRGLRTGELFF. CDR3 coding DNA: TGTGCCAGCAGCTTTTTCGGCAGGGGATTAAGGACCGGGGAGCTGTTTTTT.

Only a few counts were recorded for this clonotype. CDR3 sequence reads: CASSLRPQGVWQTQYF. CDR3 bases: TGTGCCAGCAGCTTAAGACCACAGGGGGTATGGCAGACCCAGTACTTC. This rearrangement joins TRBV7-8 to TRBJ2-5, with 8 nucleotides matching TRBD1. The CDR3 extends over 16 amino acids. Germline-derived CDR1 and CDR2 are SGHVS and FQNEAQ. V was pared by 2 bases and J by 6 bases, with 11 bases of the junction left unmatched.

Only a few counts were recorded for this clonotype. Its ends do not fully match the called genes, so a read error is possible. The CDR3 here is CSARHRTGNNSPLHF. The CDR3 DNA follows: TGCAGTGCTAGACATAGGACAGGGAATAATTCGCCCCTCCACTTT. V and J are TRBV20-1 and TRBJ1-6; 8 bases map to TRBD1. The CDR3 extends over 15 amino acids. Germline V CDR1 and CDR2: DFQATT, SNEGSKA (reference sequence).

The chain uses TRBV5-5 and TRBJ2-7; D is undetermined. This CDR3 has 14 residues. Per germline, CDR1 SGHKS and CDR2 YYEKEE (reference sequence). Trimming stripped 4 bases from V and 0 bases from J, with 11 bases between. The CDR3 loop reads CASSPTIHSYEQYF. CDR3 bases: TGTGCCAGCAGCCCGACGATCCACTCCTACGAGCAGTACTTC.

This chain links TRBV4-3 with TRBJ2-5, with D hard to call. The V gene's germline CDR1 is LGHNA and CDR2 YSLEER. V was cut by 0 bases and J by 4 bases, with 9 bases left in between. This CDR3 is 14 amino acids long. The CDR3 protein is CASSQDRQIETQYF. The DNA of the CDR3 is TGCGCCAGCAGCCAAGATCGGCAGATAGAGACCCAGTACTTC.

The chain carries TRBV4-3 and TRBJ2-6; 10 bases match TRBD1. V was pared by 1 base and J by 0 bases, with 6 bases of the junction left unmatched. The CDR3 sequence is 19 residues long. Germline lookup yields CDR1 LGHNA and CDR2 YSLEER. CDR3 in amino acids: CASSQARDRGFSGANVLTF. CDR3 DNA sequence: TGCGCCAGCAGCCAAGCTCGGGACAGGGGTTTCTCTGGGGCCAACGTCCTGACTTTC.

The rearrangement joins TRBV20-1 to TRBJ1-2, with a possible D match to TRBD1 (5 bases). Deletions cut 3 bases from V and 8 bases from J, with 16 bases between. The CDR3 spans 13 residues. Germline-derived CDR1 and CDR2 are DFQATT and SNEGSKA (reference sequence). The CDR3 spells CSASAPGPGGYTF. The DNA for the CDR3 is TGCAGTGCTAGTGCCCCGGGGCCGGGAGGCTACACCTTC.

This chain joins TRBV10-3 and TRBJ2-5; the match to TRBD2 covers 12 bases. The J call may be in error: the DNA end matches TRBJ2-1 better. The CDR3 loop spans 16 amino acids. Per the germline V gene, CDR1 is ENHRY and CDR2 is SYGVKD. Written as DNA, the CDR3 is TGTGCCATCAGTGCGAAGACTAGCGGGGGTTTTAATGAGCAGTTCTTC. Residues: CAISAKTSGGFNEQFF.

The V gene is TRBV20-1, the J gene TRBJ2-4; no reliable D call. Trimming removed 3 bases from V and 1 base from J, with 10 bases in between. CDR1 and CDR2 from the germline V gene are DFQATT and SNEGSKA (reference sequence). CDR3 length: 14 residues. CDR3 DNA: TGCAGTGCTAGTTGGGCCGCGGCCAAAAACATTCAGTACTTC. As protein: CSASWAAAKNIQYF.

This chain connects TRBV5-5 to TRBJ2-2, with D unresolved. V was pared by 0 bases and J by 1 base, with 7 bases between. There are 15 residues in the CDR3. CDR1 is SGHKS, CDR2 YYEKEE, per germline (reference sequence). The DNA for the CDR3 is TGTGCCAGCAGCTTGGCCGGACGGAACACCGGGGAGCTGTTTTTT. Translation gives CASSLAGRNTGELFF.

This clonotype was observed at least ten times. The J gene is TRBJ2-6, the V gene TRBV5-1; D is ambiguous. The CDR3 has 14 residues. Trimming took 0 bases from V and 2 from J, leaving 3 bases between them. In germline, CDR1 is SGHRS, CDR2 YFSETQ. The CDR3 nucleotides are TGCGCCAGCAGCTTGGGAGCTGGGGCCAACGTCCTGACTTTC. It codes for CASSLGAGANVLTF.

This clonotype was counted between two and nine times. V and J are TRBV9 and TRBJ2-3; D call uncertain. Germline V gene sequence: CDR1 SGDLS, CDR2 YYNGEE. The CDR3 runs to 17 residues. Trimming took 3 bases from V and 4 from J, leaving 21 bases between them. The CDR3 DNA reads TGTGCCAGCAGCGCCCTTCCCGCCGGGCACCAATCAGATACGCAGTATTTT. Translating it yields CASSALPAGHQSDTQYF.

This clonotype was picked up a small number of times. This rearrangement joins TRBV6-5 to TRBJ2-7; maybe TRBD1 (6 bases). CDR1 and CDR2 from the germline V gene are MNHEY and SVGAGI. V lost 6 bases to trimming and J lost 7 bases, with 13 bases between them. The CDR3 is made up of 12 amino acids. The CDR3: CASRHPDSEQYF. In nucleotides, the CDR3 is TGTGCCAGCAGACACCCGGACAGTGAGCAGTACTTC.

Concerning this clonotype: An end of the junction does not agree with germline; a read error may underlie this. The V gene is TRBV7-2, the J gene TRBJ2-5; D is uncertain. The J call is uncertain, as TRBJ2-7 better fits the DNA end. Germline V CDR1 and CDR2: SGHTA, FQGNSA. This CDR3 has 12 amino acids. The CDR3 here is CAGSLIVSEQYF. As DNA, the CDR3 is TGTGCCGGCAGCTTGATTGTTTCCGAGCAGTACTTC.